Below, one T cell receptor (beta chain) is given with its context. Its antigen is unidentified. Germline values: CDR1 MNHNS, CDR2 SASEGT. The CDR3 has 15 amino acids. The sample belongs to a study of cytomegalovirus exposure and HLA in healthy donors. Overall study: There were 350 to 400 genotyped donors. Of these, 81% fell in the genetic ancestry cluster associated with self-reported Caucasian donors. Study-wide results and caveats: Analyzed later, most CMV-associated TCR beta chains appeared HLA-restricted.

PCR amplification relied on 60 Vbeta primers (plus 13 Jbeta primers). Produced via immunoSEQ multiplex PCR; TCRdb's table is partial and in-frame only. The sample contains over 150,000 clones, around 79% of which appear only once. The chain combines TRBV6-1 with TRBJ2-5; TRBD1 agrees at 9 bases. The end of the DNA aligns better with TRBJ2-7, so the J call may be wrong. Input material: PBMCs. The clonotype comes from a male donor in good health and CMV-seropositive. This CDR3 is CASSVEGQGTYEQYF. The DNA for the CDR3 is TGTGCCAGCAGTGTTGAGGGACAGGGCACCTACGAGCAGTACTTC.